The 5 T cell receptor beta chains listed next were all sequenced from one sample in a study of molecular identifiers for immune sequencing clone quantification (dated by TCRdb to 2016 to 2018). Libraries were built with PCR. The sample was run on a NextSeq 500. Using fastp at Q25 and MiXCR, TCRdb reprocessed the public reads and kept productive beta chains. Every CDR3 protein is listed once, alongside the most common genes and DNA of its rows. This sample comprises about 510,000 distinct CDR3 sequences, under 30% of them detected only once. The ten largest clones take up around 0.79% of the sample. Sample: naive CD8+ T cells from blood, with Jurkat cell RNA spiked in. The cell subset or site label here, explained by the study, means: FACS-sorted CD8+CD4-CCR7+CD45RA+ naive T cells. The receptors shown here come from a human donor in good health. Some libraries in this study had Jurkat cell RNA spiked in.

In its sample, this clonotype was seen many times. The chain has TRBV28 and TRBJ1-1; D is ambiguous. CDR3 length equals 13 residues. CDR1 and CDR2 (germline): MDHEN, SYDVKM. V lost 6 bases and J 7 bases, leaving 15 bases between the germline ends. The CDR3 reads CASSWGEFGEAFF. DNA for the CDR3: TGTGCCAGCAGCTGGGGAGAGTTCGGTGAAGCTTTCTTT.

This clonotype was observed many times. The rearrangement links TRBV5-1 to TRBJ1-1, with a weak D call TRBD1 (5 bases). CDR3 length equals 14 residues. V was trimmed by 4 bases and J by 0 bases, leaving 10 bases between them. Per germline, CDR1 SGHRS and CDR2 YFSETQ. The CDR3 region is CASSPDIMNTEAFF. The CDR3, as DNA: TGCGCCAGCAGCCCGGACATAATGAACACTGAAGCTTTCTTT.

The chain combines TRBV12-3 or TRBV12-4 with TRBJ1-2, with 10 bases fitting TRBD1. V shed 6 bases and J 5 bases; nucleotides not matched to a gene: 12. The CDR3 is made up of 16 amino acids. This chain's CDR3 is CASRPDRGRRGYGYTF. CDR3 nucleotides: TGTGCCAGCAGACCTGACAGGGGGCGACGGGGGTATGGCTACACCTTC.

In its sample, this clonotype was seen a few times. The chain uses TRBV7-2 and TRBJ2-7, with TRBD2 as a possible D gene (6 bases). Germline V gives CDR1 SGHTA, CDR2 FQGNSA. Trimming pared 5 bases from V and 1 base from J, leaving 15 bases between. This CDR3 contains 15 residues. CDR3 region: CASSETVGGSYEQYF. The CDR3 DNA sequence: TGTGCCAGCAGCGAAACTGTGGGAGGATCCTACGAGCAGTACTTC.

This clonotype was counted only a few times. The chain has TRBV6-5 and TRBJ1-6; D is unclear. The CDR3 extends over 16 amino acids. Per the germline V gene, CDR1 is MNHEY and CDR2 is SVGAGI. Trimming stripped 5 bases from V and 8 bases from J, with 19 bases between. Here the CDR3 reads CASSRSPRTADSPLHF. The CDR3 DNA sequence: TGTGCCAGCAGTCGATCCCCGAGGACTGCGGATTCACCCCTCCACTTT.